The 10 T cell receptor beta chains given below trace back to one sample, sequenced in a study of blood T cells in healthy people across ages. A second PCR of roughly 7 to 11 cycles used a sample-barcoded 5' primer and a J-beta primer mix. TCRdb used MiXCR to reprocess the 5' RACE reads, holding one entry per CDR3 protein. The repertoire includes some 1 million distinct CDR3 sequences, less than 50% of them detected once, and approximately 20% sits in the top ten. Sequenced sample: blood. The receptors were gathered from a woman aged 55-70 years in good health.

The chain carries TRBV28 and TRBJ2-3; 9 bases align to TRBD2. The junction had 14 bases not matched to a gene; V was cut back by 6 bases and J by 1 base. The CDR3 extends over 18 amino acids. Germline-derived CDR1 and CDR2 are MDHEN and SYDVKM. DNA of the CDR3: TGTGCCAGCAGCCAGAAACCTAGCGGGATCCACCGCACAGATACGCAGTATTTT. Amino acids: CASSQKPSGIHRTDTQYF.

The chain is built from TRBV25-1 and TRBJ1-1; perhaps TRBD1 as D (5 bases). Per the germline V gene, CDR1 is MGHDK and CDR2 is SYGVNS. CDR3 length: 14 amino acids. The germline V and J ends were trimmed by 5 bases and 0 bases, with 10 bases remaining between them. CDR3 coding DNA: TGTGCCAGCAGTTGGGGGGGATTGAACACTGAAGCTTTCTTT. Translating it yields CASSWGGLNTEAFF.

The rearrangement joins TRBV6-1 to TRBJ1-6; D gene uncertain. Germline CDR1 reads MNHNS; CDR2 reads SASEGT. There are 12 residues in the CDR3. V was clipped by 4 bases and J by 9 bases, with 7 bases between them. CDR3 protein: CASSVRGSPLHF. The DNA for the CDR3 is TGTGCCAGCAGTGTACGGGGTTCACCCCTCCACTTT.

This sequence joins TRBV11-2 and TRBJ2-7; the match to TRBD2 covers 13 bases. Germline V gene lookup returns CDR1 SGHAT and CDR2 FQNNGV. Trimming took 7 bases from V and 0 from J; bases not matched to a gene: 12. The CDR3 is 18 amino acids. The CDR3 region is CASTPGLAGFFSSYEQYF. CDR3 in DNA: TGTGCCAGCACCCCGGGACTAGCGGGATTCTTTAGCTCCTACGAGCAGTACTTC.

The chain carries TRBV7-2 and TRBJ2-5, with D possibly TRBD2 on 5 matching bases. The J call may be faulty, since TRBJ2-7 better matches the DNA end. CDR3 length: 15 amino acids. The germline V gene has CDR1 SGHTA and CDR2 FQGNSA. In DNA form, the CDR3 reads TGTGCCAGCAGCTTCATACGGCGGACTGCGATCGAGCAGTACTTC. This translates into CASSFIRRTAIEQYF.

In this sample, this clonotype turned up a few times. The CDR3 DNA is TGTGCCAGCAGCCGGGACTACTCCTCCTACAATGAGCAGTTCTTC. It is translated as CASSRDYSSYNEQFF. The genes are TRBV4-2 and TRBJ2-1; TRBD2 matches 7 bases. Germline assignment: CDR1 LGHNA and CDR2 YNFKEQ. There are 15 residues in the CDR3. The V gene end was trimmed by 4 bases and the J gene end by 0 bases; junction bases not matched to a gene: 3.

This rearrangement joins TRBV20-1 to TRBJ2-5; D is tentatively TRBD1 or TRBD2 (5 bases each). The DNA end lines up better with TRBJ2-1; the J call may be wrong. The CDR3 runs 11 residues. CDR1 and CDR2 from the germline V gene are DFQATT and SNEGSKA (reference sequence). CDR3 protein: CSVQGEETQFF. The CDR3 coding sequence is TGCAGTGTCCAGGGAGAAGAGACCCAGTTCTTC.

A few counts support this clonotype. V gene TRBV29-1 combines with J gene TRBJ1-1; 9 nucleotides align to TRBD1. CDR1 is SQVTM, CDR2 ANQGSEA, per germline. This CDR3 comprises 13 residues. V was pared by 4 bases and J by 5 bases, with 5 bases of the junction left unmatched. CDR3 DNA sequence: TGCAGCGTTGCACAGGGGGCGCAAACTGAAGCTTTCTTT. Translation: CSVAQGAQTEAFF.

The chain is built from TRBV5-1 and TRBJ1-4; D perhaps matches TRBD1 (5 bases). Germline lookup yields CDR1 SGHRS and CDR2 YFSETQ. V lost 0 bases to trimming and J lost 7 bases, with 13 bases between them. This CDR3 is built from 15 residues. The CDR3 loop reads CASSLEHGRGEKLFF. The CDR3 DNA sequence: TGCGCCAGCAGCTTGGAACACGGTAGGGGTGAAAAACTGTTTTTT.

This clonotype showed up just a few times. This chain connects TRBV4-2 to TRBJ2-3, with TRBD1 identical over 7 bases. This CDR3 has 15 amino acids. V was pared by 1 base and J by 0 bases, with 1 base of the junction left unmatched. CDR1 LGHNA and CDR2 YNFKEQ come from the germline V gene. CDR3 sequence: CASSQATGSTDTQYF. CDR3 bases: TGTGCCAGCAGCCAAGCGACAGGGAGCACAGATACGCAGTATTTT.